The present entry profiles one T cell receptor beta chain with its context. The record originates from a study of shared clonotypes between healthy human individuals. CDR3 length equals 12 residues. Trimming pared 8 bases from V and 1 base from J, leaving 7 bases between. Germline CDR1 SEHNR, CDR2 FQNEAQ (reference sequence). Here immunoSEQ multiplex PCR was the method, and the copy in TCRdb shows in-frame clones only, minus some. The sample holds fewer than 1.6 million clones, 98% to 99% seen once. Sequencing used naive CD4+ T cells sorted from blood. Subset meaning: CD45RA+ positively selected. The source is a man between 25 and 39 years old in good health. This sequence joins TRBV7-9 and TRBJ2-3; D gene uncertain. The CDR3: CASRRGTDTQYF. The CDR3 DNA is TGTGCCAGCCGGCGTGGCACAGATACGCAGTATTTT.